The rows below give T cell receptor beta chains drawn from one sample of a study of blood T cell repertoires in COVID-19. Sequencing used immunoSEQ multiplex PCR; TCRdb keeps in-frame clones, though not all of them. The sample lists 240,000 or so clones; about 90% were seen once. The specimen sequenced was peripheral blood. Receptors were obtained from a man between 60 and 75 years old who had recovered from COVID-19. Each CDR3 is given with its conserved first and last residue. D genes are given only for firm matches. Rows give clone size only sometimes, using once, few, many, or a class for an expanded clone.

CASSVYRGQGNEQFF	TGTGCCAGTAGTGTCTACCGGGGACAGGGCAATGAGCAGTTCTTC	TRBV19	TRBJ2-1	-	TRBD1
CASSQDRQSAYGYTF	TGTGCCAGCAGCCAAGATCGGCAAAGCGCGTATGGCTACACCTTC	TRBV4-2	TRBJ1-2	few	-
CASSVGSGGYYNEQFF	TGTGCCAGCAGCGTTGGTAGCGGGGGGTACTACAATGAGCAGTTCTTC	TRBV9	TRBJ2-1	-	TRBD2
CASTDGREGIKAFF	TGTGCCAGCACAGACGGTAGGGAGGGGATTAAGGCTTTCTTT	TRBV6-5	TRBJ1-1	-	-
CASSSGDSTDTQYF	TGCGCCAGCAGCTCGGGGGATTCCACAGATACGCAGTATTTT	TRBV5-1	TRBJ2-3	-	-
CAMQTSGFDTQYF	TGTGCCATGCAGACTAGTGGTTTTGATACGCAGTATTTT	TRBV7-9	TRBJ2-3	-	-
CASSLGRTTGSKQYF	TGTGCCAGCAGTTTAGGCCGAACAACAGGGTCCAAGCAGTATTTT	TRBV28	TRBJ2-3	-	-
CAIQSTQGVGGIQYF	TGTGCCATTCAATCCACACAGGGGGTGGGGGGGATTCAGTACTTC	TRBV10-3	TRBJ2-4	once	-
CASSHRLADANTGELFF	TGTGCCAGCAGCCACCGACTAGCGGATGCGAACACCGGGGAGCTGTTTTTT	TRBV4-2	TRBJ2-2	-	TRBD2
CASSSGLAGVYNEQFF	TGCGCCAGCAGCTCGGGACTAGCGGGGGTGTACAATGAGCAGTTCTTC	TRBV5-1	TRBJ2-1	-	TRBD2
CASSLEAGGGTDTQYF	TGTGCCAGCAGCCTGGAGGCGGGGGGGGGCACAGATACGCAGTATTTT	TRBV28	TRBJ2-3	-	TRBD2
CSVVLGSSGEDTQYF	TGCAGCGTTGTATTGGGTAGTAGCGGGGAGGATACGCAGTATTTT	TRBV29-1	TRBJ2-3	-	TRBD2
CASKLAGGNQPQHF	TGTGCCAGTAAACTCGCAGGGGGTAATCAGCCCCAGCATTTT	TRBV19	TRBJ1-5	-	TRBD1
CASSEWTVAGHMNTEAFF	TGTGCCAGCAGTGAATGGACGGTTGCGGGTCACATGAACACTGAAGCTTTCTTT	TRBV2	TRBJ1-1	-	-
CASSPTSGAEAFF	TGTGCCAGCAGCCCGACCTCAGGGGCTGAAGCTTTCTTT	TRBV7-9	TRBJ1-1	-	-
CASSRQPEAFF	TGTGCCAGCAGTCGACAGCCTGAAGCTTTCTTT	TRBV6-2/TRBV6-3	TRBJ1-1	-	-
CASSYLGQGAGEAFF	TGTGCCAGCAGTTACTTAGGCCAGGGGGCAGGTGAAGCTTTCTTT	TRBV6-5	TRBJ1-1	-	TRBD1
CAREDDRRLVTNVLTF	TGCGCCAGAGAGGATGACCGTCGACTCGTTACCAACGTCCTGACTTTC	TRBV10-1	TRBJ2-6	-	-
CASSIRRIGTGQAGELFF	TGTGCCAGTAGTATTAGAAGAATCGGGACAGGGCAGGCCGGGGAGCTGTTTTTT	TRBV19	TRBJ2-2	-	TRBD1
CASRTSGGAYEQFF	TGTGCCAGCAGGACTAGCGGGGGGGCCTATGAGCAGTTCTTC	TRBV27	TRBJ2-1	few	TRBD2
CASSNRKDRGPGISNQPQHF	TGCGCCAGCAGTAACAGAAAGGACAGGGGGCCTGGGATTAGCAATCAGCCCCAGCATTTT	TRBV23-1	TRBJ1-5	-	TRBD1
CASSLDRTGNTIYF	TGTGCCAGCAGTCTCGACAGAACTGGAAACACCATATATTTT	TRBV6-5	TRBJ1-3	-	-